One sample yielded the 17 T cell receptor beta chains listed below, sequenced in a study of blood T cell repertoires in COVID-19. The repertoire was sequenced with immunoSEQ multiplex PCR; TCRdb's copy has only in-frame clones and lacks some. The sample has some 120,000 clones; 70% to 85% are singletons. The sequenced sample consisted of peripheral blood. The receptors shown here come from an older woman with acute or convalescent COVID-19.

The rearrangement joins TRBV7-9 to TRBJ2-5; D is undetermined. Trimming left V 0 bases short and J 0 bases short, with 5 bases between. This CDR3 region has 14 residues. Germline-derived CDR1 and CDR2 are SEHNR and FQNEAQ (reference sequence). The CDR3 DNA is TGTGCCAGCAGCTTAGCATCTAACCAAGAGACCCAGTACTTC. This translates into CASSLASNQETQYF. Together with reference TRBV7-9 and TRBJ2-5, the CDR3 gives the full variable domain: DTGVSQNPRHKITKRGQNVTFRCDPISEHNRLYWYRQTLGQGPEFLTYFQNEAQLEKSRLLSDRFSAERPKGSFSTLEIQRTEQGDSAMYLCASSLASNQETQYFGPGTRLLVL.

The V and J genes are TRBV5-4 and TRBJ2-1, with D possibly TRBD2 on 5 matching bases. There are 15 residues in the CDR3. V was clipped by 4 bases and J by 1 base, with 12 bases between them. Germline assignment: CDR1 SGHNT and CDR2 YYREEE (reference sequence). The CDR3 sequence: CASSLSRASYNEQFF. CDR3 DNA: TGTGCCAGCAGCCTCTCGCGGGCGTCCTACAATGAGCAGTTCTTC.

The chain recombines TRBV2 with TRBJ2-3; 10 bases agree with TRBD2. The CDR3 spans 15 residues. Per the germline V gene, CDR1 is SNHLY and CDR2 is FYNNEI. J lost 2 bases, V lost 5 bases, and 4 bases had no gene match. This chain's CDR3 is CASSNSGGSTDTQYF. In nucleotides, the CDR3 is TGTGCCAGCAGTAATAGCGGGGGGTCCACAGATACGCAGTATTTT.

The chain combines TRBV5-4 with TRBJ1-2; D uncertain. V lost 4 bases and J lost 4, with 14 bases in between. There are 14 residues in the CDR3. The germline CDR1 and CDR2 sequences are SGHNT and YYREEE (reference sequence). The CDR3 here is CASSTDTRVYGYTF. The CDR3 coding sequence is TGTGCCAGCAGCACTGACACGCGCGTCTATGGCTACACCTTC. Full variable domain (remainder filled in from reference TRBV5-4 and TRBJ1-2): ETGVTQSPTHLIKTRGQQVTLRCSSQSGHNTVSWYQQALGQGPQFIFQYYREEENGRGNFPPRFSGLQFPNYSSELNVNALELDDSALYLCASSTDTRVYGYTFGSGTRLTVV.

This clone was seen a few times. This sequence joins TRBV3-1 (or the pseudogene TRBV3-2) and TRBJ1-2; D is uncertain. Trimming took off 1 base at V and 7 bases at J, with 13 bases between the two ends. The CDR3 is 14 amino acids. CDR1 and CDR2 (germline): LGHDT, YNNKEL (reference sequence). CDR3 in amino acids: CASSQALFEGGYTF. The CDR3 DNA follows: TGTGCCAGCAGCCAAGCCCTGTTCGAGGGTGGCTACACCTTC.

The rearrangement joins TRBV9 to TRBJ1-2; D is possibly TRBD1 (6 bases). This CDR3 spans 15 amino acids. The V gene lost 2 bases and the J gene lost 0 bases, with 11 bases spanning the gap. Germline V gives CDR1 SGDLS, CDR2 YYNGEE. This CDR3 is CASSVGDTANYGYTF. The CDR3 DNA follows: TGTGCCAGCAGCGTCGGGGACACCGCTAACTATGGCTACACCTTC.

This clone came up once. The CDR3 DNA is TGTGCCATCAGCTCTGACATCACCTCCCCAGCCAAAAACATTCAGTACTTC. It specifies CAISSDITSPAKNIQYF. This sequence joins TRBV10-3 and TRBJ2-4; D uncertain. The CDR3 extends over 17 amino acids. Trimming cost V 6 bases and J 0 bases, with 18 bases left between them. Looked up from germline, CDR1 is ENHRY and CDR2 is SYGVKD.

This clone was recorded a few times. This sequence joins TRBV19 and TRBJ1-2, with 9 nucleotides matching TRBD1. The CDR3 consists of 16 residues. The V gene's germline CDR1 is LNHDA and CDR2 SQIVND (reference sequence). V dropped 6 bases and J dropped 0; count of bases not matched to a gene: 8. The CDR3 spells CASRGGQGRANYGYTF. In DNA, the CDR3 is TGTGCCAGTAGGGGGGGACAGGGCCGAGCTAACTATGGCTACACCTTC.

The V gene is TRBV25-1, the J gene TRBJ1-1; D is unclear. CDR1 and CDR2 from the germline V gene are MGHDK and SYGVNS. V lost 4 bases to trimming and J lost 2 bases, with 17 bases between them. This CDR3 spans 16 amino acids. CDR3 loop: CASSAAEVSFNTEAFF. In DNA, the CDR3 is TGTGCCAGCAGTGCCGCGGAAGTTTCGTTCAACACTGAAGCTTTCTTT. The whole variable domain, remainder taken from reference TRBV25-1 and TRBJ1-1, is EADIYQTPRYLVIGTGKKITLECSQTMGHDKMYWYQQDPGMELHLIHYSYGVNSTEKGDLSSESTVSRIRTEHFPLTLESARPSHTSQYLCASSAAEVSFNTEAFFGQGTRLTVV.

V usage is TRBV6-2 or TRBV6-3 and J usage is TRBJ1-1, with TRBD1 matching over 10 bases. With V trimmed by 2 bases and J by 7 bases, 7 bases remained unmatched. The CDR3 totals 15 residues. In germline, CDR1 is MNHEY, CDR2 SVGEGT. The CDR3: CASSYPGTGVVEAFF. The CDR3 region has the DNA TGTGCCAGCAGTTACCCCGGGACAGGGGTTGTTGAAGCTTTCTTT.

This clone appeared once. This sequence joins TRBV12-3 or TRBV12-4 and TRBJ1-1; D ambiguous. This CDR3 has 13 amino acids. Trimming took 3 bases from V and 4 from J, leaving 9 bases between them. CDR3 amino acids: CASSLQAGTEAFF. CDR3 coding DNA: TGTGCCAGCAGTTTGCAGGCAGGCACTGAAGCTTTCTTT.

The chain employs TRBV5-4 and TRBJ2-5; the match to TRBD2 covers 9 bases. In germline, CDR1 is SGHNT, CDR2 YYREEE (reference sequence). V lost 7 bases and J lost 5; bases outside the gene matches: 15. The CDR3 runs to 16 residues. CDR3 coding DNA: TGTGCCAGCGCCCGGTCGGGCGGGGGGGCGTCCGAGACCCAGTACTTC. Its translation is CASARSGGGASETQYF.

The chain uses TRBV19 and TRBJ1-2; D perhaps matches TRBD1 (6 bases). This CDR3 is built from 12 residues. Per the germline V gene, CDR1 is LNHDA and CDR2 is SQIVND (reference sequence). Trimming removed 6 bases from V and 4 bases from J, with 9 bases in between. The CDR3, as DNA: TGTGCCAGTAGCTTCAGGGGCTATGGCTACACCTTC. Its translation is CASSFRGYGYTF.

This chain uses TRBV7-9 with TRBJ2-3; D remains unclear. Trimming removed 4 bases from V and 3 bases from J, with 8 bases in between. The CDR3 consists of 13 residues. Per the germline V gene, CDR1 is SEHNR and CDR2 is FQNEAQ (reference sequence). DNA of the CDR3: TGTGCCAGCAGCTCCCTATTGACAGATACGCAGTATTTT. This encodes CASSSLLTDTQYF.

The rearrangement uses TRBV5-6 and TRBJ1-2, with 10 bases identical to TRBD1. CDR3 length equals 14 residues. Germline V lookup: CDR1 SGHDT, CDR2 YYEEEE. Germline trimming cut 5 bases from V and 5 bases from J; bases unmatched to any gene: 6. CDR3 protein: CASSMGQGHYGYTF. CDR3 in DNA: TGTGCCAGCAGTATGGGACAGGGGCATTATGGCTACACCTTC.

The rearrangement uses TRBV2 and TRBJ1-5; 7 nucleotides align to TRBD1. The CDR3 runs to 15 residues. Germline V gene data show CDR1 as SNHLY and CDR2 as FYNNEI. With 6 bases clipped from V and 4 bases from J, the junction kept 9 bases outside the gene matches. The CDR3, as DNA: TGTGCCAGCAGAGCCACGGGACAGAGAAATCAGCCCCAGCATTTT. Encoded protein: CASRATGQRNQPQHF. The full variable domain, rest sourced from reference TRBV2 and TRBJ1-5, is EPEVTQTPSHQVTQMGQEVILRCVPISNHLYFYWYRQILGQKVEFLVSFYNNEISEKSEIFDDQFSVERPDGSNFTLKIRSTKLEDSAMYFCASRATGQRNQPQHFGDGTRLSIL.

This clone was picked up a small number of times. The rearrangement links TRBV10-2 to TRBJ1-6; D is possibly TRBD1 (5 bases). This CDR3 region has 16 residues. Germline assignment: CDR1 WSHSY and CDR2 SAAADI. Trimming took off 2 bases at V and 9 bases at J, with 17 bases between the two ends. This CDR3 reads CASSEGGRVNRSPLHF. CDR3 coding DNA: TGCGCCAGCAGTGAGGGTGGCAGGGTAAATCGTTCACCCCTCCACTTT.